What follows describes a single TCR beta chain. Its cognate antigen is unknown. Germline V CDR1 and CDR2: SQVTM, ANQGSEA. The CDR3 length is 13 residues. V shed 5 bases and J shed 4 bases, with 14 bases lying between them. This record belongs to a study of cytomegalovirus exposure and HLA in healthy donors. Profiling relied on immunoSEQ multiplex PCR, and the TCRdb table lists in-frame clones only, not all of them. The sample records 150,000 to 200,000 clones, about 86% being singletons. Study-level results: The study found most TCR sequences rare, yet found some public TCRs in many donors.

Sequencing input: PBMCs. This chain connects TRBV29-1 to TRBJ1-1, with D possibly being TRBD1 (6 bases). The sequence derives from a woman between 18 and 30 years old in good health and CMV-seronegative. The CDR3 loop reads CSVREGGSTEAFF. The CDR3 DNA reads TGCAGCGTTCGAGAGGGGGGGAGCACTGAAGCTTTCTTT.